The clone carrying this T cell receptor (beta chain) was detected ten times or more. Antigen unknown. These data are taken from a study of neurological immune-mediated disorders. Time point denoted: longitudinal time-point 2. cDNA was made by 5'RACE with 10-nucleotide random UMIs. Every sequencing run generated in excess of 170 million TCR-beta sequences. These sequences covered 15-18 subjects. TCRdb re-analysed the 5' RACE reads in MiXCR, keeping a single row per CDR3 protein. The table shows more than 55,000 distinct CDR3 sequences, with more than 9.5% occurring only once. Findings and limits, study-wide: CDR3 amino acid sequences of expanded clones were not shared across subjects, a result suggesting private repertoires in all groups. Multiple sclerosis patients had less TCR clonal expansion than even healthy controls, unlike HTLV-1-associated myelopathy.

This CDR3 has 16 residues. Germline assignment: CDR1 MNHEY and CDR2 SVGAGI. V was pared by 6 bases and J by 2 bases, with 6 bases of the junction left unmatched. The sequenced material came from PBMCs. The rearrangement uses TRBV6-5 and TRBJ1-3; TRBD1 agrees at 11 bases. The receptor's source is a man aged 30-40 years in good health. CDR3 nucleotides: TGTGCCAGCAGGGAACCGGGACAGGGGGCTGGAAACACCATATATTTT. It yields the protein CASREPGQGAGNTIYF.